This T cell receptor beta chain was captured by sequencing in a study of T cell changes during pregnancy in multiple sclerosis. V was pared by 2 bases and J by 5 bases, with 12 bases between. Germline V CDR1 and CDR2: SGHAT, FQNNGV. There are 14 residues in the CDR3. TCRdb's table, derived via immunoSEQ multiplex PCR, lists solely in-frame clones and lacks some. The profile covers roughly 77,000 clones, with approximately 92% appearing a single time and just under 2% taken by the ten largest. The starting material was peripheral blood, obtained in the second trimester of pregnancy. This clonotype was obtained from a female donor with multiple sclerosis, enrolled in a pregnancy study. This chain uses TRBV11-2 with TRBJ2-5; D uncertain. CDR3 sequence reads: CASSLTLFKETQYF. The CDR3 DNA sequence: TGTGCCAGCAGCTTAACATTGTTTAAGGAGACCCAGTACTTC.